This T cell receptor beta chain was observed in a study of cytomegalovirus exposure and HLA in healthy donors. Study information: Inside one of the first data releases sat 80 million to 95 million unique TCRs taken from HLA-typed donors.

CDR1 and CDR2 (germline): SNHLY, FYNNEI. V was pared by 7 bases and J by 8 bases, with 10 bases of the junction left unmatched. This CDR3 has 14 residues. On this clone itself: The antigen remains unidentified.

Regarding the study as a whole: Across all donors, roughly uniform sequencing depth was an assumption of the presence/absence analyses. Among the CMV-associated chains, three were confirmed in vitro as specific for CMV antigens.

PCR amplification relied on 60 Vbeta primers (plus 13 Jbeta primers). Assay: immunoSEQ multiplex PCR; the TCRdb copy retains only in-frame clones and omits some. The sample yields approximately 140,000 clones, roughly four fifths seen once. The receptor's source is a man between 18 and 29 years old in good health and CMV-seropositive. This sequence joins TRBV2 and TRBJ1-2, with TRBD1 matching 10 bases. Material: PBMCs. The CDR3 DNA reads as TGTGCCAGCACTCGGACAGGGGGAACGGGAGGCTACACCTTC. Translating gives CASTRTGGTGGYTF.